This section outlines one T cell receptor beta chain sequence together with its context. The antigen remains unidentified. Germline CDR1 is MDHEN and CDR2 is SYDVKM. V gave up 6 bases and J gave up 3 bases; unmatched junction bases: 7. The CDR3 length is 14 residues. The data were obtained in a study of T cells after yellow fever vaccination. Study-level findings and limits: The secondary response was weaker but peaked faster, day 5 versus 15.

Universal primer sites and UMIs were introduced during 5'RACE template-switching synthesis of TCR cDNA. Via MiXCR, TCRdb re-called the 5' RACE reads, giving one row per CDR3 protein. This sample has 510,000 or so distinct CDR3 sequences, with 15% to 20% found just once. Sequenced here: PBMCs, sampled 15 days after the yellow fever booster vaccination. This rearrangement joins TRBV28 to TRBJ2-7; TRBD2 matches at 8 bases. This TCR was sampled from a man aged 30 to 45 who received the YFV17D yellow fever vaccine. CDR3 sequence (DNA): TGTGCCAGCAGCACCGGGACTAGAGTCTACGAGCAGTACTTC. Its protein is CASSTGTRVYEQYF. Variable domain in full (rest from reference TRBV28 and TRBJ2-7): DVKVTQSSRYLVKRTGEKVFLECVQDMDHENMFWYRQDPGLGLRLIYFSYDVKMKEKGDIPEGYSVSREKKERFSLILESASTNQTSMYLCASSTGTRVYEQYFGPGTRLTVT.